These T cell receptor beta chains were read from a single sample in a study of cytomegalovirus exposure and HLA in healthy donors. Some clones are missing from TCRdb's copy, which holds only in-frame ones; the method was immunoSEQ multiplex PCR. This repertoire shows around 170,000 clones, around 82% found once; its top ten account for 5.7%. Sequencing was carried out using PBMCs. These receptors originate from a man between 40 and 49 years old in good health and CMV-seronegative. Both conserved end residues are part of each CDR3. A D gene is named only where the DNA matches it firmly. Only part of the rows carry a size: once, few, many, or a class if the clone is expanded.

abundance,d_gene,j_gene,v_gene,CDR3nt,CDR3aa
.,.,TRBJ2-5,TRBV12-5,TGTGCTAGTGGTTTGGGAGGGCCACAAGAGACCCAGTACTTC,CASGLGGPQETQYF
.,.,TRBJ1-1,TRBV6-5,TGTGCCAGCAGTCCGGACGGGGGGACGCCTGAAGCTTTCTTT,CASSPDGGTPEAFF
.,.,TRBJ1-2,TRBV2,TGTGCCAGCAGTTTCACAGGGTTACAAGGCTACACCTTC,CASSFTGLQGYTF
once,TRBD1,TRBJ1-6,TRBV6-5,TGTGCCAGCACTATGGACAGGGGGCCGAATTCACCCCTCCACTTT,CASTMDRGPNSPLHF
.,TRBD1,TRBJ1-5,TRBV6-1,TGTGCCAGCAGTGGGACAGGGGCTAGCAATCAGCCCCAGCATTTT,CASSGTGASNQPQHF
.,.,TRBJ2-7,TRBV11-3,TGTGCCAGCAGCAGTCACAGGGTCTACGAGCAGTACTTC,CASSSHRVYEQYF
.,.,TRBJ1-2,TRBV5-1,TGCGCCAGCAGCTTGGCCACGGACAGCTATGGCTACACCTTC,CASSLATDSYGYTF
.,TRBD2,TRBJ2-5,TRBV5-1,TGCGCCAGCCGAGATAGCGGGAGTACAGAGACCCAGTACTTC,CASRDSGSTETQYF
.,.,TRBJ1-2,TRBV5-4,TGTGCCAGCAGCTTGAGGCGGGGCCATGGCTACACCTTC,CASSLRRGHGYTF
.,TRBD2,TRBJ2-1,TRBV19,TGTGCCAGTAGTATTGGACTAGTGAGGAATGAGCAGTTCTTC,CASSIGLVRNEQFF
once,.,TRBJ1-2,TRBV27,TGTGCCAGCAGTTTATTTAGGGGAAATGGCTACACCTTC,CASSLFRGNGYTF
.,.,TRBJ1-2,TRBV27,TGTGCCAGCAGTATTCAGGGTGGGGATGGCTACACCTTC,CASSIQGGDGYTF
.,TRBD2,TRBJ2-3,TRBV6-4,TGTGCCAGCAGTGACGCGTCTAGCGGGAGAGGGGATACGCAGTATTTT,CASSDASSGRGDTQYF
.,TRBD2,TRBJ2-2,TRBV4-1,TGCGCCAGCAGCCAAGGTCTAGCGGGAAAAGTGACCGGGGAGCTGTTTTTT,CASSQGLAGKVTGELFF
.,TRBD1,TRBJ1-2,TRBV6-1,TGTGCCAGCAGGAGACAGGGAGGTGGCTACACCTTC,CASRRQGGGYTF
few,TRBD1,TRBJ2-7,TRBV29-1,TGCAGCGCGCAGGGACAGGGAACCTACGAGCAGTACTTC,CSAQGQGTYEQYF
.,TRBD1,TRBJ2-2,TRBV18,TGTGCCAGCTCAAGGGGGCGCGACACCGGGGAGCTGTTTTTT,CASSRGRDTGELFF
.,.,TRBJ1-2,TRBV6-5,TGTGCCAGCATCGAACTCAGGGTGAACTATGGCTACACCTTC,CASIELRVNYGYTF
once,.,TRBJ2-1,TRBV19,TGTGCCAGTATGGAGGCAGGACCGGAGCAGTTCTTC,CASMEAGPEQFF
.,TRBD2,TRBJ2-1,TRBV19,TGTGCCAGTATAGCCGGGGGGGCCGATAGGTTCTTC,CASIAGGADRFF
.,TRBD1,TRBJ2-3,TRBV30,TGTGCCTGGACCCGGGACAGGTCTAGGGATACGCAGTATTTT,CAWTRDRSRDTQYF
.,TRBD2,TRBJ2-3,TRBV5-1,TGCGCCAGCAGCCCGGGAGCGGGAACAGATACGCAGTATTTT,CASSPGAGTDTQYF
few,TRBD2,TRBJ2-7,TRBV7-2,TGTGCCAGCAGCTTCGTAAGCGGGGGGGCAAACGAGCAGTACTTC,CASSFVSGGANEQYF
.,TRBD1,TRBJ2-5,TRBV9,TGTGCCAGCAGCGTAGGCAGGGGACAGAAGACCCAGTACTTC,CASSVGRGQKTQYF
.,.,TRBJ2-2,TRBV29-1,TGCAGCGTTGTTACAGGGCACACCGGGGAGCTGTTTTTT,CSVVTGHTGELFF
.,TRBD2,TRBJ2-2,TRBV18,TGTGCCAGCTCAAGAGGGAGGGGTCACACCGGGGAGCTGTTTTTT,CASSRGRGHTGELFF
few,TRBD1,TRBJ1-2,TRBV19,TGTGCCAGTAGTATCCGGGACAGGCATAACTATGGCTACACCTTC,CASSIRDRHNYGYTF
.,.,TRBJ2-3,TRBV27,TGTGCCAGCAGTTTTGGGGCCCTAGGGACAGATACGCAGTATTTT,CASSFGALGTDTQYF
.,TRBD1,TRBJ1-1,TRBV7-2,TGTGCCAGCAGCTGGACAGGGACAAACACTGAAGCTTTCTTT,CASSWTGTNTEAFF